Below, 27 T cell receptor beta chains from the same sample are listed, as sequenced in a study of cytomegalovirus exposure and HLA in healthy donors. The PCR made use of 60 Vbeta and 13 Jbeta primers. The data were produced by immunoSEQ multiplex PCR, yet TCRdb's version contains in-frame clones alone and is incomplete. The sample yields some 160,000 clones, about 79% seen once. The sequenced sample consisted of PBMCs. Receptors originate from a man between 45 and 60 years old in good health and CMV-seropositive.

The chain has TRBV5-1 and TRBJ2-5, with D maybe TRBD2 (6 bases). Trimming took off 4 bases at V and 3 bases at J, with 19 bases between the two ends. CDR3 length equals 16 residues. CDR1 is SGHRS and CDR2 is YFSETQ in the germline V gene. CDR3 nucleotide sequence: TGCGCCAGCAGCCCACTGCGTCAGACTAGAAAAGAGACCCAGTACTTC. Protein sequence: CASSPLRQTRKETQYF.

V and J are TRBV15 and TRBJ2-1; possibly TRBD2 for D (6 bases). The CDR3 has 17 residues. Trimming pared 3 bases from V and 5 bases from J, leaving 20 bases between. Germline CDR1 and CDR2: LNHNV and YYDKDF (reference sequence). This CDR3 reads CATSRSHRDSRDNEQFF. The DNA for the CDR3 is TGTGCCACCAGCAGGTCCCACCGGGACTCAAGAGACAATGAGCAGTTCTTC.

The chain carries TRBV4-1 and TRBJ1-2; D possibly corresponds to TRBD1 (6 bases). The CDR3 is made up of 13 amino acids. Deletions cut 0 bases from V and 8 bases from J, with 10 bases between. Germline CDR1 is MGHRA and CDR2 is YSYEKL. DNA for the CDR3: TGCGCCAGCAGCCAAGAAGGGGGGGGAGGCTACACCTTC. It encodes CASSQEGGGGYTF.

The rearrangement uses TRBV18 and TRBJ2-7; TRBD1 might be the D (6 bases). V shed 4 bases and J shed 2 bases, with 15 bases lying between them. Germline loops: CDR1 KGHSH, CDR2 LQKENI. The CDR3 is 15 residues long. The CDR3 DNA sequence: TGTGCCAGCTCACTTTTCCGGGACACCACCTACGAGCAGTACGTC. It specifies CASSLFRDTTYEQYV.

This clone was picked up one time. This chain connects TRBV21-1 to TRBJ1-2; TRBD1, as called in the table, went unchecked against the DNA. TRBV21-1 is given as a pseudogene. The CDR3 consists of 15 residues. DNA for the CDR3: TGTGCCAGCAGCAAAGTACAGGGACCTAACTATGGCTACACCTTC. It translates to CASSKVQGPNYGYTF.

A few counts support this clone. This sample includes further DNA sequences coding for the same CDR3. V and J are TRBV19 and TRBJ1-1, with no clear D. Germline loops: CDR1 LNHDA, CDR2 SQIVND (reference sequence). The V gene lost 5 bases and the J gene lost 7 bases, with 11 bases spanning the gap. The CDR3 is 12 amino acids. The DNA for the CDR3 is TGTGCCAGTAGTCCCTCCGGGGTTGAAGCTTTCTTT. It codes for CASSPSGVEAFF.

The CDR3 DNA reads as TGTGCCAGCAGATCGACAGGGGGATTTTACAATGAGCAGTTCTTC. Its translation: CASRSTGGFYNEQFF. The chain is built from TRBV27 and TRBJ2-1; TRBD1 matches 9 bases. With V trimmed by 6 bases and J by 4 bases, 7 bases remained unmatched. Germline CDR1 reads MNHEY; CDR2 reads SMNVEV (reference sequence). The CDR3 is 15 amino acids.

The chain employs TRBV9 and TRBJ2-5; D is perhaps TRBD1 (6 bases). Trimming cost V 6 bases and J 5 bases, with 14 bases left between them. This CDR3 has 13 residues. In germline, CDR1 is SGDLS, CDR2 YYNGEE. The CDR3 loop is CASNFRGEETQYF. DNA of the CDR3: TGTGCCAGCAACTTCAGGGGCGAGGAGACCCAGTACTTC.

V gene TRBV6-6 combines with J gene TRBJ2-1; TRBD1 agrees at 8 bases. J lost 8 bases, V lost 7 bases, and 10 bases had no gene match. This CDR3 is 14 amino acids long. Germline loops: CDR1 MNHNY, CDR2 SVGAGI (reference sequence). CDR3 sequence: CASIMTGAMDEQFF. Written as DNA, the CDR3 is TGTGCCAGCATCATGACAGGGGCAATGGATGAGCAGTTCTTC.

The rearrangement joins TRBV25-1 to TRBJ1-3; TRBD1 aligns across 9 bases. V was pared by 1 base and J by 1 base, with 5 bases of the junction left unmatched. Germline lookup yields CDR1 MGHDK and CDR2 SYGVNS. The CDR3 has 17 residues. As DNA, the CDR3 is TGTGCCAGCAGTGAATTAAACAGGGGGCGATCTGGAAACACCATATATTTT. Residues: CASSELNRGRSGNTIYF.

The chain is built from TRBV6-1 and TRBJ2-7, with a tentative D call TRBD1 (6 bases). The V gene's germline CDR1 is MNHNS and CDR2 SASEGT. The V and J ends lost 6 bases and 0 bases respectively, with 12 bases between them. The CDR3 length is 14 residues. The CDR3 DNA reads as TGTGCCAGCAGGGCCGAAGGGGGCTCCTACGAGCAGTACTTC. Protein product: CASRAEGGSYEQYF.

In this sample, this clone turned up once. The V call is TRBV7-6, the J call TRBJ1-2; a weak D match, TRBD1 (5 bases). Germline CDR1 and CDR2: SGHVS and FNYEAQ. This CDR3 is built from 13 residues. Trimming took 5 bases from V and 5 from J, leaving 12 bases between them. The CDR3 protein is CASSPKEGYGYTF. The DNA for the CDR3 is TGTGCCAGCAGCCCTAAGGAGGGGTATGGCTACACCTTC.

The chain is built from TRBV20-1 and TRBJ1-2; 7 bases are shared with TRBD1. The V and J ends lost 1 base and 12 bases, in that order; junction bases with no gene match: 5. This CDR3 comprises 11 residues. CDR1 is DFQATT and CDR2 is SNEGSKA in the germline V gene (reference sequence). CDR3 residues: CSARGDSQDTF. The DNA of the CDR3 is TGCAGTGCTAGAGGGGACAGTCAAGACACCTTC.

The rearrangement links TRBV6-5 to TRBJ2-3; TRBD2 aligns across 14 bases. The CDR3 contains 15 residues. The V and J ends lost 2 bases and 6 bases, in that order; junction bases with no gene match: 1. Germline CDR1 MNHEY, CDR2 SVGAGI. CDR3 residues: CASSYRLAGGDTQYF. CDR3 bases: TGTGCCAGCAGTTACCGACTAGCGGGAGGGGATACGCAGTATTTT.

This clone was detected only once. This sample includes further DNA sequences coding for the same CDR3. The rearrangement links TRBV9 to TRBJ1-1; D call uncertain. Trimming stripped 0 bases from V and 3 bases from J, with 6 bases between. Germline V gives CDR1 SGDLS, CDR2 YYNGEE. The length of the CDR3 is 13 residues. The DNA of the CDR3 is TGTGCCAGCAGCGTAGCCGGGGACACTGAAGCTTTCTTT. This sequence encodes CASSVAGDTEAFF.

The chain uses TRBV12-5 and TRBJ1-2, with D possibly being TRBD1 (5 bases). Germline values: CDR1 LGHNT, CDR2 FRNRAP. CDR3 size: 16 residues. V was cut by 6 bases and J by 2 bases, with 19 bases left in between. The CDR3 spells CASGSGGGGWNYGYTF. In DNA, the CDR3 is TGTGCTAGTGGCTCTGGTGGGGGAGGCTGGAACTATGGCTACACCTTC.

DNA of the CDR3: TGTGCCAGTAGACGTCTTCTTAGCTCCTACAATGAGCAGTTCTTC. It specifies CASRRLLSSYNEQFF. This chain links TRBV19 with TRBJ2-1; no definite D call. The germline V and J ends were trimmed by 6 bases and 0 bases, with 12 bases remaining between them. This CDR3 is built from 15 residues. Germline V CDR1 and CDR2: LNHDA, SQIVND (reference sequence).

In DNA, the CDR3 is TGTGCCAGTAGTTGGGACACGTTGCTCGACTATGGCTACACCTTC. Translation: CASSWDTLLDYGYTF. The chain combines TRBV19 with TRBJ1-2; D might be TRBD1 (6 bases). Germline CDR1 is LNHDA and CDR2 is SQIVND (reference sequence). Trimming left V 5 bases short and J 3 bases short, with 16 bases between. The length of the CDR3 is 15 residues.

The J gene is TRBJ1-4, the V gene TRBV5-6; 7 bases fit TRBD1. Per germline, CDR1 SGHDT and CDR2 YYEEEE. This CDR3 has 17 residues. Trimming cost V 4 bases and J 5 bases; bases outside gene matches: 14. CDR3 sequence (DNA): TGTGCCAGCAGCCTGGATGGCCCCGGGACAGTAAATGAAAAACTGTTTTTT. Its protein product is CASSLDGPGTVNEKLFF.

The chain combines TRBV25-1 with TRBJ1-2; 7 nucleotides agree with TRBD1. The trim removed 11 bases at V and 2 bases at J, leaving 8 bases unmatched. Germline loops: CDR1 MGHDK, CDR2 SYGVNS. CDR3 length: 13 residues. DNA of the CDR3: TGTGCCTACGGGGACAGCTTAAACTATGGCTACACCTTC. Translated: CAYGDSLNYGYTF.

The CDR3 loop is CASSSPREGLNTEAFF. CDR3 DNA sequence: TGTGCCAGCAGCTCTCCACGGGAAGGGTTGAACACTGAAGCTTTCTTT. V usage is TRBV9 and J usage is TRBJ1-1; no clear D gene. The CDR3 runs to 16 residues. Trimming stripped 4 bases from V and 0 bases from J, with 16 bases between. The germline V gene encodes CDR1 SGDLS and CDR2 YYNGEE.

This clone was seen only a few times. The V call is TRBV19, the J call TRBJ1-1, with 9 positions matching TRBD1. Trimming cost V 9 bases and J 0 bases; bases outside gene matches: 2. The germline V gene encodes CDR1 LNHDA and CDR2 SQIVND (reference sequence). This CDR3 region has 13 residues. CDR3 region: CASRDRVNTEAFF. The DNA of the CDR3 is TGTGCCAGCAGGGACAGGGTGAACACTGAAGCTTTCTTT.

The V and J genes are TRBV28 and TRBJ1-1, with D uncertain. This CDR3 comprises 15 residues. CDR1 and CDR2 from the germline V gene are MDHEN and SYDVKM. Deletions cut 3 bases from V and 1 base from J, with 12 bases between. The CDR3 reads CASSFLSRGNTEAFF. The DNA for the CDR3 is TGTGCCAGCAGTTTCCTCTCTCGCGGGAACACTGAAGCTTTCTTT.

The chain has TRBV7-3 and TRBJ2-2; TRBD2 aligns across 14 bases. V trimming: 5 bases; J trimming: 4 bases; junction bases outside the gene matches: 6. The CDR3 has 17 residues. Germline CDR1 SGHTA, CDR2 FQGTGA. The CDR3 DNA follows: TGTGCCAGCAGCCCCTTAGGGACTAGCGGGGGCACCGGGGAGCTGTTTTTT. Encoded protein: CASSPLGTSGGTGELFF.

The chain has TRBV10-2 and TRBJ2-3; 10 bases are a match to TRBD2. The germline V gene has CDR1 WSHSY and CDR2 SAAADI. With 7 bases clipped from V and 3 bases from J, the junction kept 10 bases outside the gene matches. The CDR3 sequence is 16 residues long. The CDR3 sequence is CASTSRAGGETDTQYF. The CDR3 bases are TGCGCCAGCACCTCCAGAGCGGGAGGGGAGACAGATACGCAGTATTTT.

V is TRBV5-5 and J is TRBJ2-1; a possible D gene is TRBD1 (6 bases). There are 12 residues in the CDR3. Trimming cost V 5 bases and J 7 bases, with 10 bases left between them. Per the germline V gene, CDR1 is SGHKS and CDR2 is YYEKEE (reference sequence). This CDR3 is CASSNRVNEQFF. In DNA form, the CDR3 reads TGTGCCAGCAGTAACAGGGTGAATGAGCAGTTCTTC.

The J gene is TRBJ2-2, the V gene TRBV5-1, with 9 bases that match TRBD2. CDR3 length: 15 amino acids. Trimming took 0 bases from V and 4 from J; bases not matched to a gene: 1. Per germline, CDR1 SGHRS and CDR2 YFSETQ. The CDR3 is CASSLERGATGELFF. The CDR3 coding sequence is TGCGCCAGCAGCTTGGAGCGGGGGGCCACCGGGGAGCTGTTTTTT.